This T cell receptor beta chain derives from a study of blood T cell repertoires in COVID-19. Study-level background: Samples representing acute and convalescent COVID-19 were sourced from the United States, Italy and Spain. In each case, the material was cDNA or gDNA derived from T cells, B-cell-depleted T cells, or PBMCs.

In the source study's methods: Amplification from reference gene primers served as the basis for estimated nucleated cell counts. This table comes from immunoSEQ multiplex PCR, and its TCRdb copy is limited to in-frame clones, with some not included. V and J calls and clone size are those listed in that table; D and trimming were worked out from the DNA. The table has 150,000 to 200,000 clones, approximately 91% seen once; the top ten hold 2.1%. The junction had 2 bases not matched to a gene; V was cut back by 3 bases and J by 3 bases. CDR3 length: 16 amino acids. The germline V gene has CDR1 SGDLS and CDR2 YYNGEE.

This sequence was found in a man in his 70s with active or convalescent COVID-19. The V gene is TRBV9, the J gene TRBJ1-6, with 11 bases identical to TRBD1. The specimen sequenced was peripheral blood. CDR3 sequence: CASSGTGGRYNSPLHF. The CDR3 DNA sequence: TGTGCCAGCAGCGGGACAGGGGGCCGCTATAATTCACCCCTCCACTTT.